One and the same sample provided the 18 T cell receptor beta chains below, sequenced in a study of radiotherapy plus CTLA-4 blockade in lung cancer. Assay: immunoSEQ multiplex PCR; the TCRdb copy retains only in-frame clones and omits some. The table lists some 110,000 clones, about 77% of them singletons. The material was peripheral blood, obtained from a patient treated with radiotherapy plus ipilimumab. The receptors here all came from a human donor with non-small cell lung cancer who had a partial response to radiotherapy plus ipilimumab.

The J gene is TRBJ1-2, the V gene TRBV28; D not resolved. The V gene lost 7 bases and the J gene lost 7 bases, with 16 bases spanning the gap. This CDR3 has 13 residues. Germline CDR1 and CDR2: MDHEN and SYDVKM. CDR3 sequence (DNA): TGTGCCAGCACCTTCCGAGGGTTAGGTGGCTACACCTTC. Its translation is CASTFRGLGGYTF.

The rearrangement links TRBV5-8 to TRBJ1-5, with no clear D. The CDR3 is made up of 13 amino acids. V was trimmed by 0 bases and J by 5 bases, leaving 6 bases between them. CDR1 SGHTS and CDR2 YDEGEE come from the germline V gene. The CDR3 region is CASSLGEDQPQHF. The CDR3 region has the DNA TGTGCCAGCAGCTTGGGGGAGGATCAGCCCCAGCATTTT. Full variable domain (rest looked up from reference TRBV5-8 and TRBJ1-5): EAGVTQSPTHLIKTRGQQATLRCSPISGHTSVYWYQQALGLGLQFLLWYDEGEERNRGNFPPRFSGRQFPNYSSELNVNALELEDSALYLCASSLGEDQPQHFGDGTRLSIL.

This clone showed up just a few times. V gene TRBV6-1 combines with J gene TRBJ2-1; 9 bases agree with TRBD1. CDR1 is MNHNS, CDR2 SASEGT, per germline. J lost 13 bases, V lost 5 bases, and 9 bases had no gene match. The CDR3 is 13 residues long. In DNA form, the CDR3 reads TGTGCCAGCAGTCCGGGGACAGGGCTCGTACAGTTCTTC. Translated, it gives CASSPGTGLVQFF.

The chain carries TRBV7-3 and TRBJ2-3, with D perhaps matching TRBD1 (6 bases). V gave up 5 bases and J gave up 6 bases, with 12 bases separating them. Germline CDR1 and CDR2: SGHTA and FQGTGA. This CDR3 spans 13 amino acids. CDR3 DNA sequence: TGTGCCAGCAGCCCGGGACATTTGGATACGCAGTATTTT. This gives the protein CASSPGHLDTQYF.

The chain is built from TRBV19 and TRBJ1-1; D ambiguous. Germline CDR1 LNHDA, CDR2 SQIVND (reference sequence). This CDR3 has 14 residues. V lost 4 bases and J lost 5, with 14 bases in between. In DNA, the CDR3 is TGTGCCAGTAGTACCCACGAGGGTTGGACTGAAGCTTTCTTT. Encoded protein: CASSTHEGWTEAFF.

This clone has only one observation. The V gene is TRBV6-4, the J gene TRBJ1-3; D perhaps matches TRBD1 (6 bases). This CDR3 contains 19 residues. V gave up 5 bases and J gave up 0 bases, with 23 bases separating them. The germline CDR1 and CDR2 sequences are MRHNA and SNTAGT. CDR3 region: CASSPREVCGQSSGNTIYF. CDR3 sequence (DNA): TGTGCCAGCAGTCCTCGGGAGGTCTGTGGACAGAGCTCTGGAAACACCATATATTTT.

The chain joins TRBV7-6 to TRBJ2-1; 10 bases match TRBD2. CDR1 and CDR2 (germline): SGHVS, FNYEAQ. The trim removed 5 bases at V and 1 base at J, leaving 11 bases unmatched. The CDR3 loop spans 18 amino acids. This CDR3 reads CASSTGASGSRSYNEQFF. The CDR3 region has the DNA TGTGCCAGCAGCACTGGGGCTAGCGGGAGTAGGTCCTACAATGAGCAGTTCTTC.

This clone was seen a single time. The rearrangement links TRBV6-1 to TRBJ1-3; 8 bases are shared with TRBD1. Looked up from germline, CDR1 is MNHNS and CDR2 is SASEGT. This CDR3 has 15 amino acids. Trimming took 5 bases from V and 4 from J; bases not matched to a gene: 7. CDR3 in amino acids: CASSPDWTGGNTIYF. The CDR3 nucleotides read TGTGCCAGCAGTCCCGACTGGACAGGGGGAAACACCATATATTTT.

Note on this clone: Other nucleotide sequences in the sample specify the same CDR3. This chain connects TRBV18 to TRBJ2-1; 14 bases line up with TRBD2. Trimming at V came to 2 bases and at J to 6 bases, leaving 0 bases not matched to a gene. CDR3 length: 15 amino acids. Germline CDR1 and CDR2: KGHSH and LQKENI. The CDR3 region has the DNA TGTGCCAGCTCACCAGGACTAGCGGGGGGCAATGAGCAGTTCTTC. It encodes CASSPGLAGGNEQFF.

The chain employs TRBV28 and TRBJ1-4; D uncertain. Germline values: CDR1 MDHEN, CDR2 SYDVKM. The CDR3 has 14 amino acids. Trimming shortened V by 3 bases and J by 3 bases, and 8 bases separated the two germline ends. The CDR3 nucleotides read TGTGCCAGCAGTTTCCAGGCATCTAATGAAAAACTGTTTTTT. Residues: CASSFQASNEKLFF.

The chain carries TRBV15 and TRBJ1-2; 7 nucleotides align to TRBD1. The CDR3 totals 15 residues. Trimming took 0 bases from V and 4 from J; bases not matched to a gene: 5. CDR1 LNHNV and CDR2 YYDKDF come from the germline V gene (reference sequence). CDR3 residues: CATSRDQTGFYGYTF. The CDR3 DNA is TGTGCCACCAGCAGAGATCAGACAGGGTTCTATGGCTACACCTTC.

This clone occurred once. The chain couples TRBV5-1 to TRBJ2-2; maybe TRBD1 (5 bases). Trimming left V 4 bases short and J 0 bases short, with 13 bases between. CDR1 and CDR2 (germline): SGHRS, YFSETQ. The CDR3 sequence is 16 residues long. This CDR3 reads CASSPLGQTNTGELFF. CDR3 in DNA: TGCGCCAGCAGCCCGTTGGGGCAGACGAACACCGGGGAGCTGTTTTTT.

The chain links TRBV7-2 to TRBJ1-6; possible D gene TRBD1, 6 bases. Trimming removed 1 base from V and 1 base from J, with 11 bases in between. CDR1 SGHTA and CDR2 FQGNSA come from the germline V gene. This CDR3 comprises 17 residues. The CDR3 bases are TGTGCCAGCAGCTTAGATTGGGGGCGTTCCTATAATTCACCCCTCCACTTT. The encoded protein is CASSLDWGRSYNSPLHF.

A word on this clone: The junction and the germline gene differ at one end; a read error may be behind it. The chain combines TRBV27 with TRBJ1-5, with 7 nucleotides matching TRBD1. This CDR3 has 15 residues. CDR1 MNHEY and CDR2 SMNVEV come from the germline V gene (reference sequence). The CDR3 DNA is TGTGCCAGCCGGTCAGGGGGTTTTAGCAATCGGCCCCAGCATTTT. Its translation: CASRSGGFSNRPQHF.

This chain links TRBV20-1 with TRBJ2-1; D ambiguous. The germline V gene encodes CDR1 DFQATT and CDR2 SNEGSKA (reference sequence). The germline V and J ends were trimmed by 3 bases and 10 bases, with 7 bases remaining between them. The length of the CDR3 is 10 residues. DNA of the CDR3: TGCAGTGCTAGGGTCCGGGAGCAGTTCTTC. Its translation: CSARVREQFF.

The chain carries TRBV5-4 and TRBJ2-1; D possibly corresponds to TRBD2 (5 bases). The CDR3 length is 12 residues. Germline CDR1 and CDR2: SGHNT and YYREEE (reference sequence). V was cut by 4 bases and J by 6 bases, with 8 bases left in between. The CDR3 coding sequence is TGTGCCAGCAGCAACGGACTCAATGAGCAGTTCTTC. This translates into CASSNGLNEQFF. Using reference TRBV5-4 and TRBJ2-1 for the parts outside the CDR3, the full variable domain is ETGVTQSPTHLIKTRGQQVTLRCSSQSGHNTVSWYQQALGQGPQFIFQYYREEENGRGNFPPRFSGLQFPNYSSELNVNALELDDSALYLCASSNGLNEQFFGPGTRLTVL.

V is TRBV29-1 and J is TRBJ1-1; D is unclear. Germline lookup yields CDR1 SQVTM and CDR2 ANQGSEA. This CDR3 comprises 15 residues. Trimming stripped 5 bases from V and 0 bases from J, with 16 bases between. The CDR3 region is CSVRDSGAMNTEAFF. CDR3 in DNA: TGCAGCGTTCGGGATTCTGGCGCGATGAACACTGAAGCTTTCTTT.

This clone has just one count. CDR3 sequence reads: CASSLNTGNTEAFF. CDR3 sequence (DNA): TGTGCCAGCTCACTTAATACAGGGAACACTGAAGCTTTCTTT. The chain recombines TRBV18 with TRBJ1-1; a possible D gene is TRBD1 (5 bases). The V gene's germline CDR1 is KGHSH and CDR2 LQKENI. The V gene lost 4 bases and the J gene lost 1 base, with 10 bases spanning the gap. This CDR3 comprises 14 residues.